A selection of T cell receptor beta chains follows, all from one sample in a study of cytomegalovirus exposure and HLA in healthy donors. Using immunoSEQ multiplex PCR, the repertoire was profiled, and TCRdb retains in-frame clones only, with some absent. The sample contains tens of thousands of clones, roughly 72% of which appear only once. Sequences were obtained from PBMCs. The receptor set was obtained from a man aged 45 to 65 in good health and CMV-seronegative. Both conserved end residues are part of each CDR3. Fields, in order: V gene, J gene, D gene, clone size, CDR3 DNA, CDR3 protein. A D gene is named only where the DNA matches it firmly. The size field is filled for only some rows; it gives once, few, many or a size class.

>TRBV6-6|TRBJ1-1|NA|NA
TGTGCCAGCGGTGACACACTCGAAGCTTTCTTT
CASGDTLEAFF
>TRBV6-1|TRBJ1-3|NA|NA
TGTGCCAGCAGTGAGTCAGGGGCTGGAAACACCATATATTTT
CASSESGAGNTIYF
>TRBV27|TRBJ2-1|TRBD2|NA
TGTGCCAGCAGACGAAGACTAGCGGGGGGTAGCTCCTACAATGAGCAGTTCTTC
CASRRRLAGGSSYNEQFF
>TRBV19|TRBJ1-1|NA|NA
TGTGCCAGTAGTGATTTTGGACACGCGAAAGCTTTCTTT
CASSDFGHAKAFF
>TRBV30|TRBJ1-3|TRBD1|few
TGTGCCTGGAGTGTAGTAACAGGGGGAGCTGGAAACACCATATATTTT
CAWSVVTGGAGNTIYF
>TRBV4-3|TRBJ2-1|TRBD2|once
TGCGCCAGCAGCCCTACTAGCGGGAGGATTTACAATGAGCAGTTCTTC
CASSPTSGRIYNEQFF
>TRBV5-1|TRBJ1-1|TRBD1|once
TGCGCCAGCAGCTTGGACAGGGGGGACACTGAAGCTTTCTTT
CASSLDRGDTEAFF
>TRBV28|TRBJ2-1|TRBD2|NA
TGTGCCAGCAGAACTAGCGGGAGCTCCTACAATGAGCAGTTCTTC
CASRTSGSSYNEQFF
>TRBV27|TRBJ1-1|NA|few
TGTGCCAGCAGTTTGGACAGCTACACTGAAGCTTTCTTT
CASSLDSYTEAFF
>TRBV2|TRBJ1-1|TRBD1|NA
TGTGCCAGCAGTGTTCAGGGGGCTGGCACTGAAGCTTTCTTT
CASSVQGAGTEAFF
>TRBV5-6|TRBJ2-1|NA|NA
TGTGCCAGCAGGCTACTAGCTAACTCCTACAATGAGCAGTTCTTC
CASRLLANSYNEQFF